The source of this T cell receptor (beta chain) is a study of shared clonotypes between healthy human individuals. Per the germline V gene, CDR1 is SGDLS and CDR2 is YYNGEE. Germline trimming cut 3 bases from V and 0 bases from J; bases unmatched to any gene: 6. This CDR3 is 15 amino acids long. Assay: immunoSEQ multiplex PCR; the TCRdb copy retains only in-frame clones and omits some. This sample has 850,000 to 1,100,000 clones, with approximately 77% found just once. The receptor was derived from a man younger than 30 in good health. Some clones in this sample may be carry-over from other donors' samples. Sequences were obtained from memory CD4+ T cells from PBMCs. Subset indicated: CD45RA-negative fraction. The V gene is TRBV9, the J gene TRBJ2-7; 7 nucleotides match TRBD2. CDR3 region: CASSAGGTTSYEQYF. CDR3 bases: TGTGCCAGCAGCGCTGGGGGGACTACCTCCTACGAGCAGTACTTC.